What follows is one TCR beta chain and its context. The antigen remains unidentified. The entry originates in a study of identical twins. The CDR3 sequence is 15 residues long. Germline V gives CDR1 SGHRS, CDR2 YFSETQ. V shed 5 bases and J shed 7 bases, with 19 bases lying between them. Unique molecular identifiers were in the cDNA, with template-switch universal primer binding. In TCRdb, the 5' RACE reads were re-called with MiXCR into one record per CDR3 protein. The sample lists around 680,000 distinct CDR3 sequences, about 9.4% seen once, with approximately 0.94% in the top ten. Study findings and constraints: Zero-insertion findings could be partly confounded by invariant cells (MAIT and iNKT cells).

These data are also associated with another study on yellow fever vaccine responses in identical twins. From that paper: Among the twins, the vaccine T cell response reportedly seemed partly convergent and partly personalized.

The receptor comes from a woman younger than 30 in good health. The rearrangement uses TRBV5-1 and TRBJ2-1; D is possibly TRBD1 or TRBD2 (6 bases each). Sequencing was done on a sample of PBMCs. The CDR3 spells CASSHSGAVENEQFF. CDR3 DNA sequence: TGCGCCAGCAGTCACTCGGGGGCGGTCGAGAATGAGCAGTTCTTC.